Shown below are 13 T cell receptor beta chains from a single sample sequenced in a study of Ad26.COV2.S vaccination and SARS-CoV-2 variants (dated by TCRdb to the early 2020s). In the paper's terms, the treatment or condition label means: some 19 received Ad26.COV2.S at low or high dose, single or two shots; 5 received placebo; per-sample allocation not given. For vaccine and placebo recipients, the sequenced repertoires came from samples collected on day 63 after the first injection. The library was prepared using the immunoSEQ multiplex PCR assay. The immuneACCESS repertoire file appears here via TCRdb, limited to in-frame rearrangements. These files lack a portion of the clones; in checked studies, under half of the deficit traces to unresolved V genes, and the cause of the others is not known. Recorded for this sample are about 370,000 clones; approximately 90% of them occurred a single time. About 3.6% of the sample is taken by the ten largest.

Specimen: peripheral blood, collected in a trial of Ad26.COV2.S vaccine versus placebo. Source of these receptors: a person aged 18-60 years who received the Ad26.COV2.S COVID-19 vaccine or a placebo.

V is TRBV9 and J is TRBJ2-1; 13 positions agree with TRBD2. The V gene's germline CDR1 is SGDLS and CDR2 YYNGEE. V gave up 7 bases and J gave up 6 bases; unmatched junction bases: 7. This CDR3 has 15 residues. The CDR3 nucleotides read TGTGCCAGCGCCGTCACTAGCGGGGGGGGCAATGAGCAGTTCTTC. Residues: CASAVTSGGGNEQFF.

The rearrangement links TRBV3-1 (or the pseudogene TRBV3-2) to TRBJ2-1; D remains unclear. This CDR3 region has 15 residues. In germline, CDR1 is LGHDT, CDR2 YNNKEL (reference sequence). The V gene lost 6 bases and the J gene lost 0 bases, with 12 bases spanning the gap. CDR3 bases: TGTGCCAGCAGTCTCTCCTTAAGCTCCTACAATGAGCAGTTCTTC. Residues: CASSLSLSSYNEQFF.

The chain joins TRBV6-5 to TRBJ1-2; 7 bases map to TRBD1. Germline CDR1 and CDR2: MNHEY and SVGAGI. This CDR3 comprises 14 residues. Losses at the gene ends were 6 bases for V and 0 bases for J; bases not matched to a gene: 4. DNA of the CDR3: TGTGCCAGCAGCCCCGGGACAGCTAACTATGGCTACACCTTC. Residues: CASSPGTANYGYTF.

This clone appeared a few times. The chain links TRBV6-5 to TRBJ1-2, with TRBD1 matching 7 bases. The trim removed 5 bases at V and 4 bases at J, leaving 1 base unmatched. CDR1 is MNHEY, CDR2 SVGAGI, per germline. CDR3 length: 12 residues. The CDR3 coding sequence is TGTGCCAGCAGTAGACAGGGCTATGGCTACACCTTC. Its protein product is CASSRQGYGYTF.

J is TRBJ1-1 and V is TRBV7-2; TRBD1 aligns across 7 bases. After removal of 2 bases from V and 4 bases from J, the junction contained 7 bases not matched to a gene. This CDR3 is built from 15 residues. Germline V CDR1 and CDR2: SGHTA, FQGNSA. CDR3 DNA: TGTGCCAGCAGCTTAACAGGGGCGGCGATCACTGAAGCTTTCTTT. As protein: CASSLTGAAITEAFF. The full variable domain, completed using reference TRBV7-2 and TRBJ1-1, is GAGVSQSPSNKVTEKGKDVELRCDPISGHTALYWYRQSLGQGLEFLIYFQGNSAPDKSGLPSDRFSAERTGGSVSTLTIQRTQQEDSAVYLCASSLTGAAITEAFFGQGTRLTVV.

V and J are TRBV2 and TRBJ1-3; D ambiguous. The CDR3 covers 10 residues. CDR1 is SNHLY, CDR2 FYNNEI, per germline. With 2 bases removed from V and 7 bases from J, the gap between germline ends came to 0 bases. This chain's CDR3 is CASSENTIYF. DNA of the CDR3: TGTGCCAGCAGTGAAAACACCATATATTTT.

The rearrangement joins TRBV28 to TRBJ1-3, with D maybe TRBD1 (5 bases). CDR3 length equals 14 residues. CDR1 is MDHEN and CDR2 is SYDVKM in the germline V gene. Trimming left V 11 bases short and J 0 bases short, with 14 bases between. CDR3: CAATPGGSGNTIYF. The CDR3 DNA follows: TGTGCCGCAACTCCGGGGGGCTCTGGAAACACCATATATTTT. The variable domain in full, completed from reference TRBV28 and TRBJ1-3, reads DVKVTQSSRYLVKRTGEKVFLECVQDMDHENMFWYRQDPGLGLRLIYFSYDVKMKEKGDIPEGYSVSREKKERFSLILESASTNQTSMYLCAATPGGSGNTIYFGEGSWLTVV.

The chain combines TRBV6-2 or TRBV6-3 with TRBJ1-5; possible D gene TRBD1, 5 bases. CDR1 and CDR2 (germline): MNHEY, SVGEGT. Trimming left V 6 bases short and J 0 bases short, with 12 bases between. The CDR3 loop spans 15 amino acids. The CDR3 reads CASSVQVYSNQPQHF. The CDR3 nucleotides are TGTGCCAGCAGCGTACAGGTCTATAGCAATCAGCCCCAGCATTTT.

This clone was seen more than once but under ten times. The chain employs TRBV18 and TRBJ1-3; D gene unclear. This CDR3 is 14 amino acids long. From germline, CDR1 is KGHSH and CDR2 LQKENI. V was pared by 3 bases and J by 1 base, with 7 bases between. CDR3 nucleotides: TGTGCCAGCTCACCTACGGCGTCTGGAAACACCATATATTTT. Protein: CASSPTASGNTIYF. Drawing the rest from reference TRBV18 and TRBJ1-3, the complete variable domain is NAGVMQNPRHLVRRRGQEARLRCSPMKGHSHVYWYRQLPEEGLKFMVYLQKENIIDESGMPKERFSAEFPKEGPSILRIQQVVRGDSAAYFCASSPTASGNTIYFGEGSWLTVV.

The chain has TRBV10-3 and TRBJ1-2, with D unresolved. The V gene's germline CDR1 is ENHRY and CDR2 SYGVKD. V was shortened by 6 bases and J by 8 bases, with 16 bases between the two germline ends. There are 13 residues in the CDR3. For the CDR3, the DNA is TGTGCCATCAGGATGGACGCAGAGAAGGGCTACACCTTC. This codes for CAIRMDAEKGYTF.

This chain connects TRBV6-5 to TRBJ1-2, with D possibly TRBD1 on 5 matching bases. The CDR3 has 12 amino acids. Germline V gene data show CDR1 as MNHEY and CDR2 as SVGAGI. Trimming removed 6 bases from V and 7 bases from J, with 12 bases in between. CDR3 sequence: CASSVTGVGYTF. The CDR3 DNA follows: TGTGCCAGCAGCGTTACGGGGGTTGGCTACACCTTC.

V and J are TRBV5-6 and TRBJ2-4; D is unclear. This CDR3 comprises 15 residues. The ends were cut back, 5 bases at V and 6 bases at J, with 18 bases in the middle. Germline CDR1 reads SGHDT; CDR2 reads YYEEEE. CDR3 region: CASSTLKGPLNIQYF. The CDR3 nucleotides are TGTGCCAGCAGTACCCTCAAAGGCCCCCTAAACATTCAGTACTTC. The full variable domain, rest sourced from reference TRBV5-6 and TRBJ2-4, is DAGVTQSPTHLIKTRGQQVTLRCSPKSGHDTVSWYQQALGQGPQFIFQYYEEEERQRGNFPDRFSGHQFPNYSSELNVNALLLGDSALYLCASSTLKGPLNIQYFGAGTRLSVL.

J is TRBJ1-1 and V is TRBV25-1; D possibly corresponds to TRBD1 (5 bases). The CDR3 sequence is 13 residues long. Germline values: CDR1 MGHDK, CDR2 SYGVNS. V lost 4 bases and J 0 bases, leaving 6 bases between the germline ends. CDR3 amino acids: CASSGQMNTEAFF. The DNA for the CDR3 is TGTGCCAGCAGTGGACAGATGAACACTGAAGCTTTCTTT. Combining the CDR3 with reference TRBV25-1 and TRBJ1-1 gives the whole variable domain EADIYQTPRYLVIGTGKKITLECSQTMGHDKMYWYQQDPGMELHLIHYSYGVNSTEKGDLSSESTVSRIRTEHFPLTLESARPSHTSQYLCASSGQMNTEAFFGQGTRLTVV.